The 24 T cell receptor beta chains listed next were all sequenced from one sample in a study of shared clonotypes between healthy human individuals (dated by TCRdb to the early 2020s). Receptors were amplified or captured by the immunoSEQ multiplex PCR assay. TCRdb holds this immuneACCESS table with in-frame rearrangements only. Some clones are missing; in checked studies, unresolved V genes explain under half, and the rest has no known cause. This sample comprises around 1.4 million clones, about 98.5% of them detected only once. Jointly, the top ten make up under 0.45% of the sample. Sequencing was carried out using naive CD4+ T cells sorted from blood. The sample's cell subset or site label, in plain terms: CD45RA+ positively selected. The receptors shown here come from a man aged 30 to 45 in good health.

The rearrangement links TRBV7-9 to TRBJ1-2; D ambiguous. The CDR3 spans 16 residues. V gave up 1 base and J gave up 4 bases, with 16 bases separating them. Germline V gene lookup returns CDR1 SEHNR and CDR2 FQNEAQ (reference sequence). Here the CDR3 DNA reads TGTGCCAGCAGCTTAGACGGCGTAGTGGGGAGCTATGGCTACACCTTC. This encodes CASSLDGVVGSYGYTF.

As for this clone: This sample also contains other DNA sequences that code for the same CDR3. The chain joins TRBV5-1 to TRBJ2-5; D is undetermined. The V gene lost 0 bases and the J gene lost 1 base, with 7 bases spanning the gap. Germline V CDR1 and CDR2: SGHRS, YFSETQ. CDR3 length: 14 residues. CDR3 amino acids: CASSLGHPQETQYF. DNA for the CDR3: TGCGCCAGCAGCTTGGGACATCCCCAAGAGACCCAGTACTTC.

The chain carries TRBV19 and TRBJ1-1; D ambiguous. Germline V gives CDR1 LNHDA, CDR2 SQIVND (reference sequence). With 5 bases removed from V and 3 bases from J, the gap between germline ends came to 16 bases. This CDR3 spans 15 amino acids. The CDR3 DNA reads as TGTGCCAGTAGTCCCGCGGCCATTCAGGACACTGAAGCTTTCTTT. Its protein product is CASSPAAIQDTEAFF.

Note on this clone: The same CDR3 arises from other DNA sequences in this sample as well. The chain joins TRBV7-3 to TRBJ2-3; D not resolved. CDR3 size: 13 residues. Germline V lookup: CDR1 SGHTA, CDR2 FQGTGA. V was trimmed by 2 bases and J by 3 bases, leaving 6 bases between them. CDR3 in amino acids: CASSLWRTDTQYF. CDR3 nucleotides: TGTGCCAGCAGCTTATGGCGGACAGATACGCAGTATTTT.

V usage is TRBV28 and J usage is TRBJ2-5, with D possibly matching TRBD2 (6 bases). CDR1 and CDR2 (germline): MDHEN, SYDVKM. Trimming left V 8 bases short and J 6 bases short, with 16 bases between. The CDR3 extends over 13 amino acids. The CDR3 protein is CASLLGGEKTQYF. The CDR3 DNA sequence: TGTGCCAGCCTACTTGGCGGGGAAAAGACCCAGTACTTC.

J is TRBJ2-3 and V is TRBV15, with 8 bases aligning to TRBD2. Germline CDR1 and CDR2: LNHNV and YYDKDF (reference sequence). The V gene end was trimmed by 4 bases and the J gene end by 3 bases; junction bases not matched to a gene: 6. There are 15 residues in the CDR3. The DNA of the CDR3 is TGTGCCACCAGCATCGGTTTAGCGGGAACAGATACGCAGTATTTT. As protein: CATSIGLAGTDTQYF.

The chain combines TRBV29-1 with TRBJ1-1; D remains unclear. The germline V gene encodes CDR1 SQVTM and CDR2 ANQGSEA. The V end lost 6 bases, the J end lost 0 bases, and 8 bases lay between the germline ends. This CDR3 contains 12 residues. The DNA for the CDR3 is TGCAGCGTCCGCTTCCTGAACACTGAAGCTTTCTTT. Its translation: CSVRFLNTEAFF.

This chain joins TRBV10-3 and TRBJ2-3; D is perhaps TRBD2 (6 bases). The V end lost 10 bases, the J end lost 2 bases, and 19 bases lay between the germline ends. The germline V gene encodes CDR1 ENHRY and CDR2 SYGVKD. The CDR3 has 15 amino acids. The CDR3 DNA sequence: TGTGCCACCCGGGTGGGCGGCGGGATCACAGATACGCAGTATTTT. This codes for CATRVGGGITDTQYF.

The CDR3 nucleotides are TGTGCCTGGAGACCCCCGAGTCCATCTGGAAACACCATATATTTT. Translation gives CAWRPPSPSGNTIYF. The gene calls are TRBV30 and TRBJ1-3, with D unclear. Trimming stripped 3 bases from V and 1 base from J, with 13 bases between. Germline loops: CDR1 GTSNPN, CDR2 SVGIG (reference sequence). The length of the CDR3 is 15 residues.

This rearrangement joins TRBV28 to TRBJ1-1; 8 bases map to TRBD1. The CDR3 loop spans 15 amino acids. The germline CDR1 and CDR2 sequences are MDHEN and SYDVKM. Trimming cost V 4 bases and J 5 bases; bases outside gene matches: 9. CDR3 protein: CASSSLAGGLTEAFF. The DNA of the CDR3 is TGTGCCAGCAGTTCCCTGGCAGGGGGCTTAACTGAAGCTTTCTTT.

The gene calls are TRBV7-9 and TRBJ1-4; 8 bases are a match to TRBD1. CDR3 length: 14 amino acids. The germline V gene encodes CDR1 SEHNR and CDR2 FQNEAQ (reference sequence). V shed 3 bases, J shed 7 bases, and the junction held 4 bases outside the gene matches. The chain's CDR3 is CASSLTGDAEKLFF. The CDR3 DNA reads as TGTGCCAGCAGCTTGACAGGGGATGCTGAAAAACTGTTTTTT.

This chain links TRBV7-2 with TRBJ2-7; D gene uncertain. CDR3 length: 15 amino acids. Germline V gene data show CDR1 as SGHTA and CDR2 as FQGNSA. With 6 bases removed from V and 4 bases from J, the gap between germline ends came to 19 bases. The CDR3 sequence is CASSPQVGGVYEQYF. DNA for the CDR3: TGTGCCAGCAGTCCTCAAGTCGGTGGAGTATACGAGCAGTACTTC.

This sequence joins TRBV15 and TRBJ2-7, with D perhaps matching TRBD2 (5 bases). The germline V gene has CDR1 LNHNV and CDR2 YYDKDF (reference sequence). Between the trimmed V and J ends, which lost 1 base and 2 bases, there was a span of 9 bases. The CDR3 is made up of 14 amino acids. CDR3 sequence reads: CATSRVSGAYEQYF. DNA for the CDR3: TGTGCCACCAGCAGAGTAAGCGGAGCCTACGAGCAGTACTTC. The full variable domain, its missing parts supplied by reference TRBV15 and TRBJ2-7, is DAMVIQNPRYQVTQFGKPVTLSCSQTLNHNVMYWYQQKSSQAPKLLFHYYDKDFNNEADTPDNFQSRRPNTSFCFLDIRSPGLGDTAMYLCATSRVSGAYEQYFGPGTRLTVT.

The chain carries TRBV9 and TRBJ2-1, with D perhaps matching TRBD2 (5 bases). V dropped 0 bases and J dropped 6 bases, with 10 bases sitting between them. CDR3 length: 14 residues. Looked up from germline, CDR1 is SGDLS and CDR2 is YYNGEE. CDR3 loop: CASSVGPTSNEQFF. The CDR3 DNA reads TGTGCCAGCAGCGTAGGCCCTACTAGCAATGAGCAGTTCTTC.

The chain employs TRBV6-1 and TRBJ2-2; no clear D. Trimming cost V 4 bases and J 10 bases, with 13 bases left between them. Germline CDR1 and CDR2: MNHNS and SASEGT. This CDR3 has 13 residues. CDR3 nucleotide sequence: TGTGCCAGCAGTGTACTGTGGCTCGAGGAGCTGTTTTTT. Amino acids: CASSVLWLEELFF.

The rearrangement links TRBV28 to TRBJ1-2, with D possibly matching TRBD1 (5 bases). The V and J ends lost 11 bases and 6 bases respectively, with 16 bases between them. The germline V gene encodes CDR1 MDHEN and CDR2 SYDVKM. CDR3 length: 12 amino acids. CDR3 DNA sequence: TGTGCCGGACGAGACAGCTTCCATGGCTACACCTTC. Protein: CAGRDSFHGYTF.

V is TRBV7-2 and J is TRBJ2-2; the D is unclear. V lost 2 bases and J 2 bases, leaving 9 bases between the germline ends. Germline V gives CDR1 SGHTA, CDR2 FQGNSA. The CDR3 totals 15 residues. In DNA, the CDR3 is TGTGCCAGCAGCTTAAGAACAGTTAACACCGGGGAGCTGTTTTTT. It encodes CASSLRTVNTGELFF. Full variable domain (outside the CDR3, taken from reference TRBV7-2 and TRBJ2-2): GAGVSQSPSNKVTEKGKDVELRCDPISGHTALYWYRQSLGQGLEFLIYFQGNSAPDKSGLPSDRFSAERTGGSVSTLTIQRTQQEDSAVYLCASSLRTVNTGELFFGEGSRLTVL.

CDR3 residues: CASSQGPTGYTF. The CDR3 nucleotides are TGTGCCAGTAGTCAGGGGCCGACTGGCTACACCTTC. The chain uses TRBV19 and TRBJ1-2; possibly TRBD1 for D (6 bases). The CDR3 totals 12 residues. Trimming shortened V by 5 bases and J by 7 bases, and 11 bases separated the two germline ends. The germline V gene encodes CDR1 LNHDA and CDR2 SQIVND (reference sequence). The complete variable domain, with remaining parts taken from reference TRBV19 and TRBJ1-2, reads DGGITQSPKYLFRKEGQNVTLSCEQNLNHDAMYWYRQDPGQGLRLIYYSQIVNDFQKGDIAEGYSVSREKKESFPLTVTSAQKNPTAFYLCASSQGPTGYTFGSGTRLTVV.

The chain carries TRBV2 and TRBJ2-3; a weak D match, TRBD2 (5 bases). The CDR3 length is 14 residues. V was pared by 8 bases and J by 2 bases, with 14 bases between. Germline values: CDR1 SNHLY, CDR2 FYNNEI. DNA of the CDR3: TGTGCCAGCGGAAAGAGCGGAATCACAGATACGCAGTATTTT. This encodes CASGKSGITDTQYF.

This rearrangement joins TRBV11-2 to TRBJ2-5, with TRBD2 identical over 8 bases. Germline V CDR1 and CDR2: SGHAT, FQNNGV. V lost 5 bases to trimming and J lost 5 bases; unmatched junction nucleotides: 7. This CDR3 is built from 14 residues. The CDR3 protein is CASSPAGAGETQYF. The DNA for the CDR3 is TGTGCCAGCAGCCCAGCGGGAGCGGGGGAGACCCAGTACTTC.

J is TRBJ2-7 and V is TRBV6-6; TRBD2 aligns across 8 bases. The V segment lost 4 bases and the J segment 3 bases; nucleotides outside the gene matches: 11. The CDR3 length is 16 residues. CDR1 and CDR2 from the germline V gene are MNHNY and SVGAGI (reference sequence). The CDR3 sequence is CASSFQSGRSGYEQYF. The CDR3, as DNA: TGTGCCAGCAGTTTCCAAAGCGGGAGAAGTGGCTACGAGCAGTACTTC.

The V gene is TRBV5-6, the J gene TRBJ1-5, with D perhaps TRBD1 (5 bases). In germline, CDR1 is SGHDT, CDR2 YYEEEE. There are 15 residues in the CDR3. V was clipped by 3 bases and J by 5 bases, with 15 bases between them. CDR3 coding DNA: TGTGCCAGCAGCTCCTACGGGGACCGAGATCAGCCCCAGCATTTT. It codes for CASSSYGDRDQPQHF.

The chain carries TRBV5-1 and TRBJ1-1; 8 bases fit TRBD1. Germline values: CDR1 SGHRS, CDR2 YFSETQ. The CDR3 is 17 residues long. V dropped 2 bases and J dropped 6; count of bases not matched to a gene: 15. CDR3 sequence (DNA): TGCGCCAGCAGCTTAATGAGGACAGGGCCATCCAAGGCTGAAGCTTTCTTT. Its translation: CASSLMRTGPSKAEAFF.

V is TRBV28 and J is TRBJ1-2; tentatively, D is TRBD1 (5 bases). Germline V gene data show CDR1 as MDHEN and CDR2 as SYDVKM. V gave up 3 bases and J gave up 2 bases, with 13 bases separating them. This CDR3 is built from 15 residues. The chain's CDR3 is CASSFPQGLNYGYTF. The CDR3 nucleotides are TGTGCCAGCAGTTTCCCCCAGGGACTAAACTATGGCTACACCTTC.